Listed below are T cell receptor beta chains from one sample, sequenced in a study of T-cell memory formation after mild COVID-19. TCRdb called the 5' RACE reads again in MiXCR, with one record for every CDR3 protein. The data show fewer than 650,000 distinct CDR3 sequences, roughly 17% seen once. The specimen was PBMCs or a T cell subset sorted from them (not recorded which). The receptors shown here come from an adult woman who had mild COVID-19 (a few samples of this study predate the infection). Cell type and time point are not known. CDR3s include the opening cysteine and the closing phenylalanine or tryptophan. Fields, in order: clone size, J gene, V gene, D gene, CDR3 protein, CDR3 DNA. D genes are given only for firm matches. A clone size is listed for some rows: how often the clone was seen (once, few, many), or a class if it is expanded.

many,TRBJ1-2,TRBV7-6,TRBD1,CASSLEDRGRGYTF,TGTGCCAGCAGCTTAGAAGACAGGGGGCGAGGCTACACCTTC
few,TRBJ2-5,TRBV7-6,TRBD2,CASSTSGVPPQETQYF,TGTGCCAGCAGTACTAGCGGGGTCCCCCCCCAAGAGACCCAGTACTTC
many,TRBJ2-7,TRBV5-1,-,CASSLFGDYEQYF,TGCGCCAGCAGCTTGTTCGGGGACTACGAGCAGTACTTC
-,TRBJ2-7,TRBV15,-,CATSSAGISNYEQYF,TGTGCCACCAGCAGCGCCGGGATTTCCAACTACGAGCAGTACTTC
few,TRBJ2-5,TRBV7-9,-,CASSLIPAGQETQYF,TGTGCCAGCAGCTTAATCCCAGCAGGCCAAGAGACCCAGTACTTC
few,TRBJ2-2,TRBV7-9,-,CASIPPDEGRYTGELFF,TGTGCCAGCATCCCGCCGGATGAGGGGCGATACACCGGGGAGCTGTTTTTT
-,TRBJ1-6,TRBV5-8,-,CASSLGGDTYNSPLHF,TGTGCCAGCAGCTTGGGCGGGGATACCTATAATTCACCCCTCCACTTT
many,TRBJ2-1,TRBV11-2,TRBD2,CASSRRTSGGFEQFF,TGTGCCAGCAGCAGGCGGACTAGCGGGGGTTTTGAGCAGTTCTTC
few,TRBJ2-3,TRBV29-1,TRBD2,CSAEGRLAGEGLGATDTQYF,TGCAGCGCTGAAGGACGACTAGCGGGAGAGGGGCTGGGGGCCACAGATACGCAGTATTTT
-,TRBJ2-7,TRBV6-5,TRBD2,CASSYSPTSGSRSGYEQYF,TGTGCCAGCAGTTATTCCCCGACTAGCGGGAGTCGAAGTGGGTACGAGCAGTACTTC
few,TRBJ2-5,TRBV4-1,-,CASSQAGVLQETQYF,TGCGCCAGCAGCCAAGCGGGGGTACTTCAAGAGACCCAGTACTTC
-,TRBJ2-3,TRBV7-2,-,CASSLRYTTDTQYF,TGTGCCAGCAGCTTGAGGTACACCACAGATACGCAGTATTTT
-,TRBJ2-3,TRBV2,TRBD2,CASRSPGLAGGTQYF,TGTGCCAGCAGAAGCCCGGGACTAGCGGGGGGAACGCAGTATTTT
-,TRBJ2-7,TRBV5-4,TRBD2,CASSQRGPLYEQYF,TGTGCCAGCAGCCAGCGGGGGCCTCTCTACGAGCAGTACTTC
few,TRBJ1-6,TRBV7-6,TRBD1,CASSFYGQGSPLHF,TGTGCCAGCAGCTTTTACGGACAGGGTTCACCCCTCCACTTT
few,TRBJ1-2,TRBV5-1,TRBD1,CASSASTGESYGYTF,TGCGCCAGCAGCGCGTCGACAGGGGAAAGTTATGGCTACACCTTC
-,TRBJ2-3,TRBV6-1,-,CASSEGVGSTDTQYF,TGTGCCAGCAGTGAAGGGGTTGGGAGCACAGATACGCAGTATTTT
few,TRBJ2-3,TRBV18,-,CASSPSQLGADTQYF,TGTGCCAGCTCACCTAGCCAGCTTGGGGCAGATACGCAGTATTTT
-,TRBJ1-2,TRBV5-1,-,CASSVNRVGYTF,TGCGCCAGCAGCGTTAACAGGGTGGGCTACACCTTC
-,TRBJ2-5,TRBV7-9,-,CASSRRQDPSKYQETQYF,TGTGCCAGCAGCCGGCGACAGGACCCGTCTAAGTACCAAGAGACCCAGTACTTC
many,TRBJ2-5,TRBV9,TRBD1,CASSEEQGGGETQYF,TGTGCCAGCAGCGAGGAACAGGGGGGAGGTGAGACCCAGTACTTC
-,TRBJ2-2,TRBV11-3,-,CASSLIRMWGELFF,TGTGCCAGCAGCTTAATTAGGATGTGGGGGGAGCTGTTTTTT
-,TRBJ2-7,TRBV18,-,CASLNVNGEQYF,TGTGCCAGCCTAAACGTTAATGGCGAGCAGTACTTC
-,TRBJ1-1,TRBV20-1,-,CSAPPTVYTEAFF,TGCAGTGCTCCTCCTACAGTTTACACTGAAGCTTTCTTT
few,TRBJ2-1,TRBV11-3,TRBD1,CASSSPTGTSNEQFF,TGTGCCAGCAGCTCCCCGACAGGGACGAGCAATGAGCAGTTCTTC
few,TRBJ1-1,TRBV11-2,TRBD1,CASSRLGQGISEAFF,TGTGCCAGCAGCCGGCTGGGACAGGGTATATCTGAAGCTTTCTTT
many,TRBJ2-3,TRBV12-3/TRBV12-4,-,CASSLGRTQYF,TGTGCCAGCAGTTTAGGGCGTACGCAGTATTTT
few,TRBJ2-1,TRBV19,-,CASSGPRVGGVVGNEQFF,TGTGCCAGTAGTGGCCCGCGTGTCGGGGGAGTGGTAGGCAATGAGCAGTTCTTC
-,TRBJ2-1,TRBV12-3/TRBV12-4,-,CASTLRRGQNEQFF,TGTGCCAGCACTTTAAGAAGGGGTCAGAATGAGCAGTTCTTC
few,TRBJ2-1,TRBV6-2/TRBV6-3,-,CASSYYSAQRSEQFF,TGTGCCAGCAGTTACTACAGCGCCCAGCGGTCTGAGCAGTTCTTC
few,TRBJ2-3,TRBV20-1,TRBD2,CSAAGLGFFTDTQYF,TGCAGTGCTGCCGGACTAGGGTTTTTCACAGATACGCAGTATTTT
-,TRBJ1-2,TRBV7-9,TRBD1,CASSLNDRAGGYTF,TGTGCCAGCAGCTTAAACGACAGGGCTGGAGGCTACACCTTC